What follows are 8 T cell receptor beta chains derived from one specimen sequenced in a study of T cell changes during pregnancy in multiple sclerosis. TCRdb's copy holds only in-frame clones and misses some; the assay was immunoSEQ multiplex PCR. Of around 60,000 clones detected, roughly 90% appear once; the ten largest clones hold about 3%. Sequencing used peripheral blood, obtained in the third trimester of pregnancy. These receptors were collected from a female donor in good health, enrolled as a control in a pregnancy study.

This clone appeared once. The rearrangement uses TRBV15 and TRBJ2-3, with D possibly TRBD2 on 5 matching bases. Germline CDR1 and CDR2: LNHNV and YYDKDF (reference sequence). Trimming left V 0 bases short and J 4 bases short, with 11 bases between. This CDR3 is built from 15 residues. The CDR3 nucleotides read TGTGCCACCAGCAGAGATCGGCGGGCCTCAGATACGCAGTATTTT. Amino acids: CATSRDRRASDTQYF.

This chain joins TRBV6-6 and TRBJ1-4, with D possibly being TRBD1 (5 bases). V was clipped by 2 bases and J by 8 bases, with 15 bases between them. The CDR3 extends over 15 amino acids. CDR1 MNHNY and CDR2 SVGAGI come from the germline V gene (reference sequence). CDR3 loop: CASSYGAGQGEKLFF. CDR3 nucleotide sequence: TGTGCCAGCAGTTACGGGGCAGGGCAAGGAGAAAAACTGTTTTTT.

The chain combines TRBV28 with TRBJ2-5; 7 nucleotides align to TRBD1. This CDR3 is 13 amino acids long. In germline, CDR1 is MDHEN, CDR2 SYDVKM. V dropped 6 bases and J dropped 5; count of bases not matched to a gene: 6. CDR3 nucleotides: TGTGCCAGCAGCTCTACAGGGGTTGAGACCCAGTACTTC. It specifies CASSSTGVETQYF. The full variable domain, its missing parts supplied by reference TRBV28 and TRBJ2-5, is DVKVTQSSRYLVKRTGEKVFLECVQDMDHENMFWYRQDPGLGLRLIYFSYDVKMKEKGDIPEGYSVSREKKERFSLILESASTNQTSMYLCASSSTGVETQYFGPGTRLLVL.

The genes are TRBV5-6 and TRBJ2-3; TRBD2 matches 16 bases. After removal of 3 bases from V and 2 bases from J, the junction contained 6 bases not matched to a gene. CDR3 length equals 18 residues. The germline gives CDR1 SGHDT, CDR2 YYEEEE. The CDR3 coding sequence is TGTGCCAGCAGCTGGGTGGGACTAGCGGGAGGGCCCACAGATACGCAGTATTTT. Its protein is CASSWVGLAGGPTDTQYF.

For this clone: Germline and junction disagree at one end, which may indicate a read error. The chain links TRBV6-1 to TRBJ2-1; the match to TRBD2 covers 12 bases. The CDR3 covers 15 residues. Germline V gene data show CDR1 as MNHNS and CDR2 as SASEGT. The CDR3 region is CASTPGTSGPNGQFF. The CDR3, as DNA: TGTGCCAGCACCCCTGGGACTAGCGGGCCCAATGGGCAGTTCTTC.

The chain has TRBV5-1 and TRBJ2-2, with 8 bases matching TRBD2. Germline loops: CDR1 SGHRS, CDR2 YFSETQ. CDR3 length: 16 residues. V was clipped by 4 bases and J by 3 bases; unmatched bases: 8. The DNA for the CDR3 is TGCGCCAGCAGCCATGGACCGGGACTAGACACCGGGGAGCTGTTTTTT. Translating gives CASSHGPGLDTGELFF.

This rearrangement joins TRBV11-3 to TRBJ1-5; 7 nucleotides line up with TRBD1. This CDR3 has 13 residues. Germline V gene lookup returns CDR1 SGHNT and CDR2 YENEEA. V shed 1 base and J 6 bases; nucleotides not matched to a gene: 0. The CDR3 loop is CASSLAGGQPQHF. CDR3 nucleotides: TGTGCCAGCAGCTTAGCAGGGGGTCAGCCCCAGCATTTT. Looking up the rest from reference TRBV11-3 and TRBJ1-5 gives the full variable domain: EAGVVQSPRYKIIEKKQPVAFWCNPISGHNTLYWYLQNLGQGPELLIRYENEEAVDDSQLPKDRFSAERLKGVDSTLKIQPAELGDSAVYLCASSLAGGQPQHFGDGTRLSIL.

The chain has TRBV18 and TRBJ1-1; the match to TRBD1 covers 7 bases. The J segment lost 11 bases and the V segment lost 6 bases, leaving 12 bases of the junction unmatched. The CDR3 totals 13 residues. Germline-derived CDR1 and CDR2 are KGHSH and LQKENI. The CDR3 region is CASSQNEGAGAFF. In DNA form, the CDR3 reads TGTGCCAGCTCGCAAAACGAGGGGGCGGGGGCTTTCTTT.